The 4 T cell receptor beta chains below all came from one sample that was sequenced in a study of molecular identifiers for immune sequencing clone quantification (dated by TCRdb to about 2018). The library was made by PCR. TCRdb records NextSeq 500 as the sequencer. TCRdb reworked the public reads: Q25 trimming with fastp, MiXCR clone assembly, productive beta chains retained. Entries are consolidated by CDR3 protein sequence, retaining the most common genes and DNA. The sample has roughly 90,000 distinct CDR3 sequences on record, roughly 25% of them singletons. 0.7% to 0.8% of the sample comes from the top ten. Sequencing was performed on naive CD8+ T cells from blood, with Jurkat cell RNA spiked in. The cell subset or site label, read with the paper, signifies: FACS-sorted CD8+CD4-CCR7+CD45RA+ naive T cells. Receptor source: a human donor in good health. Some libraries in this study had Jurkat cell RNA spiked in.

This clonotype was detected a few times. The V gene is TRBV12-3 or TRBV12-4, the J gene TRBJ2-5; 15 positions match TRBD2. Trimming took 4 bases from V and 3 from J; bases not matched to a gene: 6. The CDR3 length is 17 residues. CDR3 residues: CASSSWGLAGGKETQYF. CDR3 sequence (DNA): TGTGCCAGCAGTTCGTGGGGACTAGCGGGGGGCAAAGAGACCCAGTACTTC.

As DNA, the CDR3 is TGTGCCAGCAGTTACTTCGTGGGGGCGCGTAGTACCACTGAAGCTTTCTTT. Translated: CASSYFVGARSTTEAFF. V usage is TRBV6-5 and J usage is TRBJ1-1; possible D gene TRBD1, 6 bases. V gave up 1 base and J gave up 4 bases, with 19 bases separating them. The V gene's germline CDR1 is MNHEY and CDR2 SVGAGI. The CDR3 covers 17 residues.

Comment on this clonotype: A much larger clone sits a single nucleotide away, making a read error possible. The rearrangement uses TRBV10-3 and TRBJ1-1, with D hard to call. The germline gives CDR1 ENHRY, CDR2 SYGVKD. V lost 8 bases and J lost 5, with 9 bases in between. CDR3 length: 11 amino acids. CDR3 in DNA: TGTGCCATCCTGAAGGAGACTGAAGCTTTCTTT. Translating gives CAILKETEAFF.

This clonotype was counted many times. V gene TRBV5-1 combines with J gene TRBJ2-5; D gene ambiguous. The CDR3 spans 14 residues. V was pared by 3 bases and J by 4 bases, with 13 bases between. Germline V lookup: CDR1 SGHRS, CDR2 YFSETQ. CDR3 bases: TGCGCCAGCAGCTCAAGGCGCACCCCAGAGACCCAGTACTTC. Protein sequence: CASSSRRTPETQYF.